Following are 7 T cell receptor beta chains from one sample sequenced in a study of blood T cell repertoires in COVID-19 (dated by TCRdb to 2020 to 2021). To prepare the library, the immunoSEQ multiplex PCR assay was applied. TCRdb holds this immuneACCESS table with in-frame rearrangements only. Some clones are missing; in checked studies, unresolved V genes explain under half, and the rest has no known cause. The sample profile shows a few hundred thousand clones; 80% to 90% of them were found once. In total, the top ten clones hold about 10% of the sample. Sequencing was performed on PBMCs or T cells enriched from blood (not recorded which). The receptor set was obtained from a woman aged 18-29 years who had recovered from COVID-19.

The CDR3 reads CASSIGLAKKPTFRNEQFF. DNA of the CDR3: TGTGCCAGTAGTATAGGACTAGCGAAAAAGCCCACTTTCCGGAATGAGCAGTTCTTC. The rearrangement uses TRBV19 and TRBJ2-1, with 8 nucleotides matching TRBD2. V dropped 1 base and J dropped 7; count of bases not matched to a gene: 18. Germline values: CDR1 LNHDA, CDR2 SQIVND (reference sequence). This CDR3 has 19 residues.

Here the CDR3 DNA reads TGTGCCAGCAGTTCCCCGACAGGAGACTATGGCTACACCTTC. Its protein is CASSSPTGDYGYTF. This chain links TRBV6-5 with TRBJ1-2, with D perhaps TRBD1 (6 bases). Germline V gene lookup returns CDR1 MNHEY and CDR2 SVGAGI. The CDR3 has 14 amino acids. Trimming removed 4 bases at V and 3 bases at J, with 12 bases between.

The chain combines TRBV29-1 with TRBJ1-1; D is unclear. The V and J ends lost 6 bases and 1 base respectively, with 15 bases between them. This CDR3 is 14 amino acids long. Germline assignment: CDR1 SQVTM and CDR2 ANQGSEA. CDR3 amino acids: CSVAPGLTNTEAFF. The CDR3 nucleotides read TGCAGCGTGGCTCCTGGACTTACGAACACTGAAGCTTTCTTT.

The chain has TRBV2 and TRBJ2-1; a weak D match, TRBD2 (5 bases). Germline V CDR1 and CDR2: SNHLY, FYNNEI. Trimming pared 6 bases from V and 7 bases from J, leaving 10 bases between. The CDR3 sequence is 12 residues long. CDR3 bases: TGTGCCAGCAGAGGGAGTGGGAATGAGCAGTTCTTC. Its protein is CASRGSGNEQFF.

CDR3: CASSLWSQRPEQYF. CDR3 coding DNA: TGTGCCAGCAGCTTATGGAGCCAACGGCCCGAGCAGTACTTC. The V and J genes are TRBV7-2 and TRBJ2-7; D gene uncertain. Trimming took off 2 bases at V and 6 bases at J, with 14 bases between the two ends. There are 14 residues in the CDR3. Germline values: CDR1 SGHTA, CDR2 FQGNSA.

Here the CDR3 DNA reads TGTGCCAGCAGCGGACAGGCTAATCAGCCCCAGCATTTT. This gives the protein CASSGQANQPQHF. This chain uses TRBV6-4 with TRBJ1-5; 7 bases line up with TRBD1. The CDR3 extends over 13 amino acids. The V segment lost 6 bases and the J segment 4 bases; nucleotides outside the gene matches: 3. The germline V gene has CDR1 MRHNA and CDR2 SNTAGT.

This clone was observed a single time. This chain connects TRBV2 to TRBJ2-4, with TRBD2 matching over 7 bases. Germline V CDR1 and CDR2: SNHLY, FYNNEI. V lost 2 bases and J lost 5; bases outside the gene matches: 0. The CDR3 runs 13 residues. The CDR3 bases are TGTGCCAGCAGTGAACTAGCGGAAAACATTCAGTACTTC. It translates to CASSELAENIQYF.